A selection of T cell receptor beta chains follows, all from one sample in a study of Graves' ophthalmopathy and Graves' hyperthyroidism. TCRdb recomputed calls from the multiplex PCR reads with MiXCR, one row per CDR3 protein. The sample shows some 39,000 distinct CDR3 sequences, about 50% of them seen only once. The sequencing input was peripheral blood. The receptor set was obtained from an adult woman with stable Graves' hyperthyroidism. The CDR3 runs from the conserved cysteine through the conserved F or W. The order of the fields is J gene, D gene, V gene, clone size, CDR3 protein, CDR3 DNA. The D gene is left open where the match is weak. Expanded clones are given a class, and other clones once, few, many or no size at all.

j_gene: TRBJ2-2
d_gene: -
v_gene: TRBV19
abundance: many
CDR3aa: CASSLGHQPTGELFF
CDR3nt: TGTGCCAGTAGTCTCGGACACCAACCGACCGGGGAGCTGTTTTTT

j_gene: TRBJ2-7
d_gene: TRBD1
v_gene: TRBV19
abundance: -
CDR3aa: CASSTPGTGGYEQYF
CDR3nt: TGTGCCAGTAGTACCCCCGGGACAGGGGGCTACGAGCAGTACTTC

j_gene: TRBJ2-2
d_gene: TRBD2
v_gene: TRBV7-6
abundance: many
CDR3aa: CASSAFLAGVDTGELFF
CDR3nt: TGTGCCAGCAGCGCATTTCTAGCGGGAGTTGACACCGGGGAGCTGTTTTTT

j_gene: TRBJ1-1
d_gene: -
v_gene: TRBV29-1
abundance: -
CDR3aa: CSDGEGRNTEAFF
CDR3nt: TGCAGTGATGGGGAGGGGCGGAACACTGAAGCTTTCTTT

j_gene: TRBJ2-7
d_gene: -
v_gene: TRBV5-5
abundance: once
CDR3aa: CASSLVYEQYF
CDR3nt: TGTGCCAGCAGCTTGGTTTACGAGCAGTACTTC

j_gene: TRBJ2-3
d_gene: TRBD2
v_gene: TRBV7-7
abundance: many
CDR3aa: CASSPSPPSGNVDTQYF
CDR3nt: TGTGCTAGCAGCCCCTCCCCCCCTAGCGGGAATGTAGATACGCAGTATTTT

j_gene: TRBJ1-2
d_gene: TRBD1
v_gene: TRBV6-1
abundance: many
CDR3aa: CASERGQTYGYTF
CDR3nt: TGTGCCAGTGAACGGGGACAGACTTATGGCTACACCTTC

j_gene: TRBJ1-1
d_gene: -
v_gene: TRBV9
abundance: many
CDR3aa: CASSPVEWAWGANTEAFF
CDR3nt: TGTGCCAGCAGCCCAGTAGAGTGGGCATGGGGCGCGAACACTGAAGCTTTCTTT

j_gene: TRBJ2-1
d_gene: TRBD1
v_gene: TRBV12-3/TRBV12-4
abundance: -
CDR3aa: CASSLTIGTGSPEQFF
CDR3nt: TGTGCCAGCAGTCTCACCATCGGGACAGGGTCCCCTGAGCAGTTCTTC

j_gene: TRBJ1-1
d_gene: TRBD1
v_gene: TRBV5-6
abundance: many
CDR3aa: CASSPDREGTEAFF
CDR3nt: TGTGCCAGCAGCCCTGACAGGGAGGGCACTGAAGCTTTCTTT

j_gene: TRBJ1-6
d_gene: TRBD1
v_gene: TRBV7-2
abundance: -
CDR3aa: CASSLRHQGQGANSPLHF
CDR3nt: TGTGCCAGCAGCTTACGGCACCAGGGACAGGGGGCAAATTCACCCCTCCACTTT

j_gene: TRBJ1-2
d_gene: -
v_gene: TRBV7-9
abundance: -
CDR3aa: CASSPTSQESLCGYTF
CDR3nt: TGTGCCAGCAGCCCCACATCACAGGAGAGCCTCTGTGGCTACACCTTC